These T cell receptor beta chains were read from a single sample in a study of OX40 agonist ivuxolimab in advanced cancers. Profiling relied on immunoSEQ multiplex PCR, and the TCRdb table lists in-frame clones only, not all of them. Among tens of thousands of clones, 80% to 90% were seen once, and the ten largest hold around 9.9%. The input for sequencing was CD4+ or CD8+ T cells sorted from blood, taken in a trial of the OX40 agonist ivuxolimab. These receptors came from an adult with an advanced solid tumor such as melanoma, head and neck, liver or kidney cancer. The CDR3 runs from the conserved cysteine through the conserved F or W. Fields, in order: V gene, D gene, CDR3 length, J gene, clone size, CDR3 DNA, CDR3 protein. A D gene is named only where the DNA matches it firmly. Only part of the rows carry a size: once, few, many, or a class if the clone is expanded.

V gene: TRBV13
D gene: -
CDR3 length: 16
J gene: TRBJ2-1
clone size: -
CDR3 DNA: TGTGCCAGCAGCTTAGGGGGGCCGCTCCTCTACAATGAGCAGTTCTTC
CDR3 protein: CASSLGGPLLYNEQFF

V gene: TRBV5-6
D gene: -
CDR3 length: 16
J gene: TRBJ2-7
clone size: -
CDR3 DNA: TGTGCCAGCAGCTTTTCGGGGGCAGGGAGTCTCCACGAGCAGTACTTC
CDR3 protein: CASSFSGAGSLHEQYF

V gene: TRBV4-2
D gene: TRBD1
CDR3 length: 13
J gene: TRBJ1-2
clone size: -
CDR3 DNA: TGTGCCAGCAGCCAATGGACAGGGATGGGCTACACCTTC
CDR3 protein: CASSQWTGMGYTF

V gene: TRBV7-8
D gene: -
CDR3 length: 13
J gene: TRBJ2-7
clone size: once
CDR3 DNA: TGTGCCAGCAGCTTTTCCCCTCGGAACGAGCAGTACTTC
CDR3 protein: CASSFSPRNEQYF

V gene: TRBV27
D gene: -
CDR3 length: 20
J gene: TRBJ2-3
clone size: -
CDR3 DNA: TGTGCCAGCAGTTTTCATCGTCTCCGGGGGAGCGGGCCCAGCACAGATACGCAGTATTTT
CDR3 protein: CASSFHRLRGSGPSTDTQYF

V gene: TRBV10-3
D gene: -
CDR3 length: 12
J gene: TRBJ2-7
clone size: -
CDR3 DNA: TGTGCCATCAGTGACGCTTCGGACGAGCAGTACTTC
CDR3 protein: CAISDASDEQYF

V gene: TRBV30
D gene: -
CDR3 length: 14
J gene: TRBJ1-5
clone size: -
CDR3 DNA: TGTGCCTGGAGTCCGGGTTTGATGCGGCAGCCCCAGCATTTT
CDR3 protein: CAWSPGLMRQPQHF

V gene: TRBV28
D gene: -
CDR3 length: 15
J gene: TRBJ1-5
clone size: once
CDR3 DNA: TGTGCCAGCACCTTGGGGCAGTATAGCAATCAGCCCCAGCATTTT
CDR3 protein: CASTLGQYSNQPQHF

V gene: TRBV13
D gene: TRBD2
CDR3 length: 18
J gene: TRBJ2-1
clone size: -
CDR3 DNA: TGTGCCAGCAGCCCGCCAGGGACTAGCGGGGGGGATTACAATGAGCAGTTCTTC
CDR3 protein: CASSPPGTSGGDYNEQFF

V gene: TRBV14
D gene: -
CDR3 length: 13
J gene: TRBJ1-1
clone size: -
CDR3 DNA: TGTGCCAGCAGCCATATATGGGCCACTGAAGCTTTCTTT
CDR3 protein: CASSHIWATEAFF

V gene: TRBV5-4
D gene: -
CDR3 length: 12
J gene: TRBJ2-7
clone size: -
CDR3 DNA: TGTGCCAGCAGCTTGGATTCACACGAGCAGTACTTC
CDR3 protein: CASSLDSHEQYF

V gene: TRBV6-1
D gene: -
CDR3 length: 13
J gene: TRBJ2-1
clone size: -
CDR3 DNA: TGTGCCAGTCTGCGACAGAGCTACAATGAGCAGTTCTTC
CDR3 protein: CASLRQSYNEQFF

V gene: TRBV28
D gene: TRBD1
CDR3 length: 15
J gene: TRBJ1-2
clone size: -
CDR3 DNA: TGTGCCAGCAGTTTATACCAGGGGGCAAACTATGGCTACACCTTC
CDR3 protein: CASSLYQGANYGYTF

V gene: TRBV5-1
D gene: -
CDR3 length: 13
J gene: TRBJ1-1
clone size: -
CDR3 DNA: TGCGCCAGCAGCTTGGGCGGGAACACTGAAGCTTTCTTT
CDR3 protein: CASSLGGNTEAFF

V gene: TRBV9
D gene: TRBD1
CDR3 length: 17
J gene: TRBJ2-2
clone size: -
CDR3 DNA: TGTGCCAGCAGAGACTCCGGGACAGGGAAGAACACCGGGGAGCTGTTTTTT
CDR3 protein: CASRDSGTGKNTGELFF

V gene: TRBV14
D gene: -
CDR3 length: 15
J gene: TRBJ1-3
clone size: -
CDR3 DNA: TGTGCCAGCAGCCGTATCGCGGGGGTGGAAAACACCATATATTTT
CDR3 protein: CASSRIAGVENTIYF

V gene: TRBV29-1
D gene: -
CDR3 length: 13
J gene: TRBJ2-3
clone size: once
CDR3 DNA: TGCAGCGTCCGAGACAGCCTTCCTGATACGCAGTATTTT
CDR3 protein: CSVRDSLPDTQYF

V gene: TRBV27
D gene: -
CDR3 length: 14
J gene: TRBJ2-7
clone size: -
CDR3 DNA: TGTGCCAGCAGTTTGTACGGGGCGTACATCGAGCAGTACTTC
CDR3 protein: CASSLYGAYIEQYF

V gene: TRBV5-6
D gene: -
CDR3 length: 13
J gene: TRBJ1-1
clone size: -
CDR3 DNA: TGTGCCAGCAGCTTGGACAGGGTGACTGAAGCTTTCTTT
CDR3 protein: CASSLDRVTEAFF

V gene: TRBV19
D gene: -
CDR3 length: 14
J gene: TRBJ2-7
clone size: -
CDR3 DNA: TGTGCCAGTACTCTCGGGGTGGGGGTCTACGAGCAGTACTTC
CDR3 protein: CASTLGVGVYEQYF

V gene: TRBV11-3
D gene: -
CDR3 length: 12
J gene: TRBJ2-3
clone size: -
CDR3 DNA: TGTGCCAGCAGCTTCGTTGGAGATACGCAGTATTTT
CDR3 protein: CASSFVGDTQYF

V gene: TRBV19
D gene: -
CDR3 length: 14
J gene: TRBJ1-1
clone size: once
CDR3 DNA: TGTGCCAGTAGGACGGGAGACTTGGGCACTGAAGCTTTCTTT
CDR3 protein: CASRTGDLGTEAFF

V gene: TRBV2
D gene: -
CDR3 length: 13
J gene: TRBJ2-3
clone size: -
CDR3 DNA: TGTGCCAGCATCCCCACGAACACAGATACGCAGTATTTT
CDR3 protein: CASIPTNTDTQYF

V gene: TRBV2
D gene: TRBD2
CDR3 length: 15
J gene: TRBJ2-1
clone size: -
CDR3 DNA: TGTGCCAGCAGCAAACTAGCGGGGAATAGCAATGAGCAGTTCTTC
CDR3 protein: CASSKLAGNSNEQFF

V gene: TRBV10-3
D gene: -
CDR3 length: 13
J gene: TRBJ2-1
clone size: -
CDR3 DNA: TGTGCCATCGGATCGGTTTCCTACAATGAGCAGTTCTTC
CDR3 protein: CAIGSVSYNEQFF

V gene: TRBV28
D gene: -
CDR3 length: 14
J gene: TRBJ2-7
clone size: -
CDR3 DNA: TGTGCCAGCAGTTTGGGACACGGCCCCTACGAGCAGTACTTC
CDR3 protein: CASSLGHGPYEQYF

V gene: TRBV2
D gene: -
CDR3 length: 14
J gene: TRBJ2-2
clone size: -
CDR3 DNA: TGTGCCAGCAGTGACTCCACGAACACCGGGGAGCTGTTTTTT
CDR3 protein: CASSDSTNTGELFF

V gene: TRBV4-1
D gene: -
CDR3 length: 16
J gene: TRBJ1-5
clone size: -
CDR3 DNA: TGCGCCAGCAGCCAATGGGGAGGACAGTTGAATCAGCCCCAGCATTTT
CDR3 protein: CASSQWGGQLNQPQHF

V gene: TRBV19
D gene: TRBD1
CDR3 length: 15
J gene: TRBJ1-5
clone size: -
CDR3 DNA: TGTGCCAGTAGTATAGTTCCAGGGGGCGATCAGCCCCAGCATTTT
CDR3 protein: CASSIVPGGDQPQHF

V gene: TRBV5-6
D gene: -
CDR3 length: 12
J gene: TRBJ1-4
clone size: -
CDR3 DNA: TGTGCCAGCGAGGGCGGGTCTAAGAAACTGTTTTTT
CDR3 protein: CASEGGSKKLFF

V gene: TRBV7-8
D gene: -
CDR3 length: 14
J gene: TRBJ2-3
clone size: -
CDR3 DNA: TGTGCCAGCAGCGTCGGACTATATGCCGATACGCAGTATTTT
CDR3 protein: CASSVGLYADTQYF

V gene: TRBV27
D gene: TRBD1
CDR3 length: 16
J gene: TRBJ2-7
clone size: -
CDR3 DNA: TGTGCCAGCAGTTTACGCGAGGACAGGGACTCCTACGAGCAGTACTTC
CDR3 protein: CASSLREDRDSYEQYF

V gene: TRBV11-2
D gene: TRBD1
CDR3 length: 16
J gene: TRBJ2-7
clone size: -
CDR3 DNA: TGTGCCAGCAGCCAACCGGCAGGGGGAAGCTCCTACGAGCAGTACTTC
CDR3 protein: CASSQPAGGSSYEQYF

V gene: TRBV21-1
D gene: -
CDR3 length: 17
J gene: TRBJ2-7
clone size: -
CDR3 DNA: TGTGCCAGCAGCAAAGACGGGCCAGGTTTTAAGATCCACGAGCAGTACTTC
CDR3 protein: CASSKDGPGFKIHEQYF

V gene: TRBV14
D gene: TRBD1
CDR3 length: 16
J gene: TRBJ1-2
clone size: -
CDR3 DNA: TGTGCCAGCAGCCACGAGACAGGGCTTTTGGACTATGGCTACACCTTC
CDR3 protein: CASSHETGLLDYGYTF

V gene: TRBV19
D gene: -
CDR3 length: 13
J gene: TRBJ2-1
clone size: -
CDR3 DNA: TGTGCCAGTAGTATAGGGAGTAGTAATGAGCAGTTCTTC
CDR3 protein: CASSIGSSNEQFF

V gene: TRBV29-1
D gene: -
CDR3 length: 13
J gene: TRBJ2-3
clone size: -
CDR3 DNA: TGCAGCGTTGTAATGGGGCGCACAGATACGCAGTATTTT
CDR3 protein: CSVVMGRTDTQYF

V gene: TRBV27
D gene: TRBD1
CDR3 length: 13
J gene: TRBJ1-2
clone size: -
CDR3 DNA: TGTGCCAGCAGTTTATCGGCAGGGGGCGGCTACACCTTC
CDR3 protein: CASSLSAGGGYTF

V gene: TRBV5-8
D gene: TRBD2
CDR3 length: 16
J gene: TRBJ2-2
clone size: -
CDR3 DNA: TGTGCCAGCAGGCAATCTTGGACTAGCGGCACCGGGGAGCTGTTTTTT
CDR3 protein: CASRQSWTSGTGELFF

V gene: TRBV19
D gene: -
CDR3 length: 13
J gene: TRBJ2-7
clone size: -
CDR3 DNA: TGTGCCAGTAGTATAGCTCCAGTCTACGAGCAGTACTTC
CDR3 protein: CASSIAPVYEQYF

V gene: TRBV7-9
D gene: TRBD2
CDR3 length: 15
J gene: TRBJ2-1
clone size: -
CDR3 DNA: TGTGCCAGTCTAACCGCCGGACTAGCCTTGGATGAGCAGTTCTTC
CDR3 protein: CASLTAGLALDEQFF

V gene: TRBV19
D gene: TRBD1
CDR3 length: 12
J gene: TRBJ2-7
clone size: -
CDR3 DNA: TGTGCCAGTAGTACAGGGGGCGGCGAGCAGTACTTC
CDR3 protein: CASSTGGGEQYF

V gene: TRBV4-1
D gene: TRBD1
CDR3 length: 14
J gene: TRBJ2-7
clone size: -
CDR3 DNA: TGCGCCAGCAGCCAGAGTCAGGGGGCCGGGGAGCAGTACTTC
CDR3 protein: CASSQSQGAGEQYF

V gene: TRBV6-5
D gene: TRBD1
CDR3 length: 15
J gene: TRBJ2-7
clone size: once
CDR3 DNA: TGTGCCAGCAGTACCGGGACAGGGTGGGCCTACGAGCAGTACTTC
CDR3 protein: CASSTGTGWAYEQYF

V gene: TRBV9
D gene: TRBD2
CDR3 length: 15
J gene: TRBJ2-7
clone size: -
CDR3 DNA: TGTGCCAGCAGCGTTTCGGGACTACCCGCCTACGAGCAGTACTTC
CDR3 protein: CASSVSGLPAYEQYF

V gene: TRBV5-4
D gene: -
CDR3 length: 13
J gene: TRBJ1-5
clone size: -
CDR3 DNA: TGCGCCAGCAGCTTGACTCCAAATCAGCCCCAGCATTTT
CDR3 protein: CASSLTPNQPQHF

V gene: TRBV19
D gene: -
CDR3 length: 14
J gene: TRBJ1-4
clone size: -
CDR3 DNA: TGTGCCAGTAGTATAGGGCCGTTGGGGGAAAAACTGTTTTTT
CDR3 protein: CASSIGPLGEKLFF

V gene: TRBV5-4
D gene: -
CDR3 length: 11
J gene: TRBJ1-1
clone size: few
CDR3 DNA: TGTGCCAGCAGCTTTAACACTGAAGCTTTCTTT
CDR3 protein: CASSFNTEAFF

V gene: TRBV2
D gene: -
CDR3 length: 15
J gene: TRBJ2-2
clone size: -
CDR3 DNA: TGTGCCAGCATCGGGACCTCCCGCCGAACCGGGGAGCTGTTTTTT
CDR3 protein: CASIGTSRRTGELFF

V gene: TRBV28
D gene: TRBD1
CDR3 length: 15
J gene: TRBJ2-5
clone size: -
CDR3 DNA: TGTGCCAGCAGTGGGGGGACAGGGCGGCTGGAGACCCAGTACTTC
CDR3 protein: CASSGGTGRLETQYF

V gene: TRBV7-9
D gene: TRBD2
CDR3 length: 15
J gene: TRBJ2-1
clone size: -
CDR3 DNA: TGTGCCAGCAGCCATACCGGGACTAGCGTCAATGAGCAGTTCTTC
CDR3 protein: CASSHTGTSVNEQFF

V gene: TRBV5-4
D gene: -
CDR3 length: 17
J gene: TRBJ1-1
clone size: -
CDR3 DNA: TGTGCCAGCAGCTTGGACGGGGGCGGGTCCTTGAACACTGAAGCTTTCTTT
CDR3 protein: CASSLDGGGSLNTEAFF

V gene: TRBV19
D gene: -
CDR3 length: 14
J gene: TRBJ2-7
clone size: -
CDR3 DNA: TGTGCCAGTAGTGACCGGGCCAACTCCTACGAGCAGTACTTC
CDR3 protein: CASSDRANSYEQYF

V gene: TRBV6-1
D gene: -
CDR3 length: 17
J gene: TRBJ2-5
clone size: -
CDR3 DNA: TGTGCCAGCAGTGTATTTGCGGGGCCAGGGTTCCAAGAGACCCAGTACTTC
CDR3 protein: CASSVFAGPGFQETQYF

V gene: TRBV11-2
D gene: -
CDR3 length: 13
J gene: TRBJ2-7
clone size: -
CDR3 DNA: TGTGCCAGCGGCGCAGGTCCTTCCTACGAGCAGTACTTC
CDR3 protein: CASGAGPSYEQYF